The T cell receptor (beta chain) described here comes from a study of read filtering for tumor transcriptome and immune sequencing (TCRdb year 2020). Background for the entire study: The cohort had 17 male and 11 to 15 female patients with a mean age of roughly 66 years, ranging from roughly 47 to 85. After DNase treatment, whole-transcriptome libraries were prepared with the TruSeq RNA Access Library Prep Kit. By revised international staging, 8 or 9 patients were R-ISS I, 16 were R-ISS II and over five were R-ISS III. TCR-region mapped reads per sample ranged from about 4.05 to 11 million with IR-seq versus only roughly 75 to 1273 with RNA-seq. TCR repertoires obtained by targeted immune repertoire sequencing and by bulk whole-transcriptome sequencing performed on the same bone marrow samples were compared. A main aim was a read-filtering strategy for immune repertoire data, specifically whether clonotypes supported by a single read should be removed. What the work shows at the level of the full study, not this receptor alone: In IR-seq, approximately 82% of clonotypes but approximately 3.2% of total reads were represented by single-read clonotypes, whereas in RNA-seq, 60% to 75% of clonotypes and around 45% of reads were represented by single-read clonotypes. The sorted CD138-negative fraction was not purified T cells but a mixed bone marrow immune population. Compared with RNA-seq, IR-seq captured clonotypes at much higher depth and more reliably, and a smaller IR-seq throughput was enough to identify most shared clonotypes. The correlation between IR-seq and RNA-seq shared clonotype proportions was increased by removal of single-read clonotypes.

Every patient had bone marrow sampled at the time of active disease. Ficoll-Hypaque density gradient centrifugation was used to isolate the bone marrow mononuclear cells. Myeloma plasma cells were removed and CD138-negative cells were obtained by negative selection following labeling with CD138 magnetic microbeads on a MACS separator. Purity of the isolated cells was checked by flow cytometry on an Attune NxT using CD138 antibodies. TRIzol reagent was used to extract total RNA, and a NanoDrop spectrophotometer was used to quantify the extracted RNA. Paired RNA-seq and IR-seq were performed on the CD138-negative bone marrow sample of each patient. V loses 4 bases, J loses 9 bases, and the germline ends lie 18 bases apart. CDR1 is given as DFQATT and CDR2 as SNEGSKA, both from the germline V gene (reference sequence). The CDR3, cysteine through phenylalanine, is 13 amino acids long. The CDR3 DNA has 39 bases and is translated from base 1.

TCR libraries were constructed from about 400 ng RNA using the Immunoverse kit, and molecular barcoded adaptors covering alpha/delta and beta/gamma chains were employed. TCR library preparation used the same RNA that was used for transcriptome sequencing. An Illumina HiSeq 4000 with 2 x 150 cycles was used to sequence the TCR libraries. The source study handled its data this way. Using MiXCR, which included quality filtering and error correction, TCR reads were aligned to human V, D, J and C references and then assembled into CDR3 clonotypes. Clonotype counts and gene usage diversity were analyzed with the tcR package in R. Raw mapping reads were checked after the RNA-seq reads had been mapped by STAR aligner version 2.5.3a onto the human GRCh37 genome. IR-seq fastq files were randomly downsampled with Seqtk 1.3 to test the effect of sequencing depth on detected clonotypes. TCRdb trimmed public reads at Q25 via fastp, called clones via MiXCR and kept in-frame beta chains. Rows are unified per CDR3 protein, each entry keeping the most common DNA and genes. For this entry, the V and J calls and clone size follow TCRdb and not the study's own pipeline. This sample comprises roughly 46,000 distinct CDR3 sequences, about 12% of them detected only once. The top ten hold less than 15% of the sample.

This clonotype has a count of ten or more. It has no known antigen specificity. Qualities for individual bases were not recorded, and no much larger clone is one base off. The chain is assembled from TRBV20-1 and TRBJ1-1, with TRBD1 as a weak D call on 5 bases. Sequencing was carried out using a population of CD138-negative cells sorted from bone marrow. The label giving this sample's cell subset or site can be read as: bone marrow mononuclear cells depleted of CD138+ plasma/myeloma cells by negative magnetic selection. The receptor's source is a donor aged 40 or over with multiple myeloma. Here the CDR3 is given as CSAIWQGLGQAFF. The DNA sequence reads TGCAGTGCTATTTGGCAGGGATTGGGGCAAGCTTTCTTT.